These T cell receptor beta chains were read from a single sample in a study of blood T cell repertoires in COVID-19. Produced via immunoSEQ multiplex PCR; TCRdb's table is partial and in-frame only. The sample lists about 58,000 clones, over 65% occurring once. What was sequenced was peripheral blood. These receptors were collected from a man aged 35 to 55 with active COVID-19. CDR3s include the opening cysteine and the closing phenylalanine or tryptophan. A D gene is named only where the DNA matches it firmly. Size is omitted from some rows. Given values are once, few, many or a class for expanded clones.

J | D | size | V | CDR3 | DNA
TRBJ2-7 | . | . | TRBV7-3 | CASSLVGTASYEQYF | TGTGCCAGCAGCTTAGTTGGGACTGCATCCTACGAGCAGTACTTC
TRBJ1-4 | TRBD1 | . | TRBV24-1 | CATSDARQGRREKLFF | TGTGCCACCAGTGATGCCCGACAGGGGCGGAGGGAAAAACTGTTTTTT
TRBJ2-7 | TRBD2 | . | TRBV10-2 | CATRLAGGPHEQYF | TGCGCCACTAGGCTAGCGGGAGGGCCCCACGAGCAGTACTTC
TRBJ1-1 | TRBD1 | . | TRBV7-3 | CASSLGQGANTEAFF | TGTGCCAGCAGCTTGGGACAGGGGGCAAACACTGAAGCTTTCTTT
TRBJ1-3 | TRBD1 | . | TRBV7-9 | CASSSRTGLAGNTIYF | TGTGCCAGCAGCTCTAGGACAGGGTTGGCTGGAAACACCATATATTTT
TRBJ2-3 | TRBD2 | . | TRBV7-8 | CASSPRPGQSPGTSGEKTDTQYF | TGTGCCAGCAGCCCCCGGCCGGGACAGTCTCCCGGGACTAGCGGGGAAAAAACAGATACGCAGTATTTT
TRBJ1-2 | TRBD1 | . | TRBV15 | CATSRLGPGQGRIRSFGYTF | TGTGCCACCAGCAGACTAGGACCGGGACAGGGGCGGATCAGATCCTTCGGCTACACCTTC
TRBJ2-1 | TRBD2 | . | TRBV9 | CASSATEREGPYNEQFF | TGTGCCAGCAGCGCAACTGAGCGGGAGGGCCCCTACAATGAGCAGTTCTTC
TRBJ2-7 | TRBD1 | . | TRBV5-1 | CASSLVTGTYEQYF | TGCGCCAGCAGCTTGGTGACAGGGACCTACGAGCAGTACTTC
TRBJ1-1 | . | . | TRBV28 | CASSFRRGTEPEAFF | TGTGCCAGCAGTTTCCGTCGCGGGACCGAACCTGAAGCTTTCTTT
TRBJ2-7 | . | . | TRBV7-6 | CASSGGGGPLSSYEQYF | TGTGCCAGCAGCGGAGGGGGAGGGCCCCTATCCTCCTACGAGCAGTACTTC
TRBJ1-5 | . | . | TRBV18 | CASSPPRNRGPQHF | TGTGCCAGCTCACCACCCAGGAATCGGGGGCCCCAGCATTTT
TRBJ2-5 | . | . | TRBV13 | CASSLGAGGETQYF | TGTGCCAGCAGCTTAGGGGCAGGGGGGGAGACCCAGTACTTC
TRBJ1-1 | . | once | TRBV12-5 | CASGLTGLTTEAFF | TGTGCTAGTGGTTTGACAGGGTTGACCACTGAAGCTTTCTTT